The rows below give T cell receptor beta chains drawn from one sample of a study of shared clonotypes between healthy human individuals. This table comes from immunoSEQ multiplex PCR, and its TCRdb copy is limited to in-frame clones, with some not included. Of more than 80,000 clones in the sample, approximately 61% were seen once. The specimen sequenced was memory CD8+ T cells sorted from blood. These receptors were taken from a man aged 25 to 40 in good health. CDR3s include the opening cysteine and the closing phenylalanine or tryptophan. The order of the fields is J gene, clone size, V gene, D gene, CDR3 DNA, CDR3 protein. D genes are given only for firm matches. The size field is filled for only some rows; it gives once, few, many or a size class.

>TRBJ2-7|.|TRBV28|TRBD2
TGTGCCAGCAGTTCCAGCGGGAGAGGTTCCTACGAGCAGTACTTC
CASSSSGRGSYEQYF
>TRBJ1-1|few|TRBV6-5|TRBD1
TGTGCCAGCAGATTCGAAAGGGGGCTGGACACTGAAGCTTTCTTT
CASRFERGLDTEAFF
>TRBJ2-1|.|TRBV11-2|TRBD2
TGTGCCAGCAGCCCTCTAGCGGGAGCCTACAATGAGCAGTTCTTC
CASSPLAGAYNEQFF
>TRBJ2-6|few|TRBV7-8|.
TGTGCCAGCAGCTCGGGACGTCTCCCAACCCTTGGGGCCAACGTCCTGACTTTC
CASSSGRLPTLGANVLTF
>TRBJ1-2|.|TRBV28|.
TGTGCCAGCAGTAGCGCGGGACACCAAAACTATGGCTACACCTTC
CASSSAGHQNYGYTF
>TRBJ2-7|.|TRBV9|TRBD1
TGTGCCAGCAGCTCACAGGGGGAAGACTACGAGCAGTACTTC
CASSSQGEDYEQYF
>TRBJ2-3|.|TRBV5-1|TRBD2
TGCGCCAGCAGCCCGTCGGGACTAGCGGGAGGGGATACGCAGTATTTT
CASSPSGLAGGDTQYF
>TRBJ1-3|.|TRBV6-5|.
TGTGCCAGCAGCAGTCGGGGGGTTAACACCATATATTTT
CASSSRGVNTIYF
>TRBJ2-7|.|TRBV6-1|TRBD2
TGTGCCAGCAGTGAAGGACTAGCGGTCTACGAGCAGTACTTC
CASSEGLAVYEQYF
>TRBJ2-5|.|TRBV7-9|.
TGTGCCAGCAGCTTAAAGACTGAACAAGAGACCCAGTACTTC
CASSLKTEQETQYF
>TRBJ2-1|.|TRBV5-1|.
TGCGCCAGCAGCTACTCCGACCCTACTTACAATGAGCAGTTCTTC
CASSYSDPTYNEQFF
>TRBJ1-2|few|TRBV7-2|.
TGTGCCAGCAGCGATCGGACTTCTGGCTACACCTTC
CASSDRTSGYTF
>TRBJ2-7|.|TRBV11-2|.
TGTGCCAGCAGCTGGACGACTGGGACTGGATACGAGCAGTACTTC
CASSWTTGTGYEQYF
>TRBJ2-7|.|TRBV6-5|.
TGTGCCAGCAGTGAGTTGGGGTTGGGGCAGTACTTC
CASSELGLGQYF
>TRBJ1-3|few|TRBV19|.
TGTGCCAGTAGTTTCTCCATTTCTGGAAACACCATATATTTT
CASSFSISGNTIYF
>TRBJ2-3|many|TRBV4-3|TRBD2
TGCGCCAGCAGCCAACAAACCGCGGGACTAGACAATAGGAAGCAGTATTTT
CASSQQTAGLDNRKQYF
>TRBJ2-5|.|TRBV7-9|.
TGTGCCAGCAGCTCCAGTCACGGGCCGGGGGCAGAGACCCAGTACTTC
CASSSSHGPGAETQYF
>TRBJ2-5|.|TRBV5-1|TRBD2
TGCGCCAGCAGCATTAATCTAGCGGGAGAGACCCAGTACTTC
CASSINLAGETQYF
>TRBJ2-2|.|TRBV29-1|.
TGCAGCGCCGGAGTGGGTCACAACCTGAACACCGGGGAGCTGTTTTTT
CSAGVGHNLNTGELFF
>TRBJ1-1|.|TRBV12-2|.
TGTGCAAGTCGCTTAGCGCCTTCACCGAACCCGACACCGGATACGATCACTGAAGCTTTCTTT
CASRLAPSPNPTPDTITEAFF
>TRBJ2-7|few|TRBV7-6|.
TGTGCCAGCAGCTTAGGGGACCAAGGGTACTACGAGCAGTACTTC
CASSLGDQGYYEQYF
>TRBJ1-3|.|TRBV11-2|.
TGTGCCAGCAGCAAAAATGGTGTCAGCTACTCTGGAAACACCATATATTTT
CASSKNGVSYSGNTIYF
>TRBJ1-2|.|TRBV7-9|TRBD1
TGTGCCAGCAGCTCGGGACAGGGGCGTCACTATGGCTACACCTTC
CASSSGQGRHYGYTF
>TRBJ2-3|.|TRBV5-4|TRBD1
TGTGCCAGCAGCAAGACAGGGGGCGGCGCAGATACGCAGTATTTT
CASSKTGGGADTQYF
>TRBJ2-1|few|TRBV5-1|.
TGCGCCAGCAGCTTGTACGGGACGGGAGCACGGAATGAGCAGTTCTTC
CASSLYGTGARNEQFF
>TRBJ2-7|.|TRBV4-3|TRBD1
TGCGCCAGCAGCCTAAATAGGGGGCCTCCCTACGAGCAGTACTTC
CASSLNRGPPYEQYF
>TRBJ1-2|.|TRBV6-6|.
TGTGCCGAACGCGGTTGGGGAGGCTACACCTTC
CAERGWGGYTF
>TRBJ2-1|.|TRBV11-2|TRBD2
TGTGCCAGCAGCTGGGGACTAGCGGGAGGTCAATCCTACAATGAGCAGTTCTTC
CASSWGLAGGQSYNEQFF
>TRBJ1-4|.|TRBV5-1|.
TGCGCCAGCAGCTCCACCTCGGGAACTAATGAAAAACTGTTTTTT
CASSSTSGTNEKLFF
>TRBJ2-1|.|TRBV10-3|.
TGTGCCATCAGTGAGTCCCCATACCGGGAGCAGTTCTTC
CAISESPYREQFF
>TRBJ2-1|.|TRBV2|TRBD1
TGTGCCAGCAGGGCCGGGACAGGGTTCAGCAATGAGCAGTTCTTC
CASRAGTGFSNEQFF
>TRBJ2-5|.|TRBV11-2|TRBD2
TGTGCCAGCAGCTTGGGATCCGGGACTAGCGAGACCCAGTACTTC
CASSLGSGTSETQYF
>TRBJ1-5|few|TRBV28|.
TGTGCCAGCAGTTTATACGGTGGGATTCCCAATCAGCCCCAGCATTTT
CASSLYGGIPNQPQHF
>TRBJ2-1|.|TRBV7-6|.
TGTGCCAGCAGCTCTCAGGGGACCTACAATGAGCAGTTCTTC
CASSSQGTYNEQFF
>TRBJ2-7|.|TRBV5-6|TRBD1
TGTGCCAGCAGCCCATCTTGGACAGGGTACGAGCAGTACTTC
CASSPSWTGYEQYF
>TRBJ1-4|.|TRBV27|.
TGTGCCAGCAGTCCGGGACGGAGGGGAGAGGGACTGTTTTTT
CASSPGRRGEGLFF
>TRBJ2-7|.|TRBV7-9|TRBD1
TGTGCCAGCAGTTCCCCGGGACAGGGGACCTACGAGCAGTACTTC
CASSSPGQGTYEQYF
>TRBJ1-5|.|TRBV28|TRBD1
TGTGCCAGCAGCATGACAGGGGATAGCAATCAGCCCCAGCATTTT
CASSMTGDSNQPQHF
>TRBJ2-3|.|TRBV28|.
TGTGCCAGCAGCACGAGGGGCAGGGGTACAGATACGCAGTATTTT
CASSTRGRGTDTQYF
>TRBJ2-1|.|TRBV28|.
TGTGCCAGCAGTTTTTTCGTCGGACAGTCCTACAATGAGCAGTTCTTC
CASSFFVGQSYNEQFF
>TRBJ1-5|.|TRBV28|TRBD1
TGTGCCAGCAGGAATACACAGGGGAAGGGCAATCAGCCCCAGCATTTT
CASRNTQGKGNQPQHF
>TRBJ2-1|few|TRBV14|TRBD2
TGTGCCAGCAGACCAAGTGGTCTAGCGGGAGGCGCCAATGAGCAGTTCTTC
CASRPSGLAGGANEQFF
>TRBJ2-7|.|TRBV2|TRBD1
TGTGCCAGCAGCGAGAGGTGGGGGACAGGGGCCCACGAGCAGTACTTC
CASSERWGTGAHEQYF
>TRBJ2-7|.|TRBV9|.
TGTGCCAGCAGTTCCTCGGGGCTAGCGAACTCCTACGAGCAGTACTTC
CASSSSGLANSYEQYF
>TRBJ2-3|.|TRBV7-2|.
TGTGCCAGCAGCTTGATCGAGGCCACAGATACGCAGTATTTT
CASSLIEATDTQYF
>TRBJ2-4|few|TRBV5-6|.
TGTGCCAGCAGGGGGAGTGGCACTTCAGAATTTAGAGGACAGTTC
CASRGSGTSEFRGQF
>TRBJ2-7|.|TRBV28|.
TGTGCCAGCAGTTCCTTGGGGTGGGACACGGACTACGAGCAGTACTTC
CASSSLGWDTDYEQYF
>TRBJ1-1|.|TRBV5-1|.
TGCGCCAGCAGCTTGGACAGGCCCATCAACACTGAAGCTTTCTTT
CASSLDRPINTEAFF
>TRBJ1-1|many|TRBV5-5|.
TGTGCCAGCAGCTTTGGTACACCCACTGAAGCTTTCTTT
CASSFGTPTEAFF
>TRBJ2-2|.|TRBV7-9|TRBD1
TGTGCCAGCAGCCCACCGGACAGGTGGGACACCGGGGAGCTGTTTTTT
CASSPPDRWDTGELFF
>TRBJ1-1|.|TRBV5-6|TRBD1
TGTGCCAGCAGCTTGGGTTTCAGGGGGCGGAGGACTGAAGCTTTCTTT
CASSLGFRGRRTEAFF
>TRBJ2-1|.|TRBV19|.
TGTGCCAGTAGTACGGGACCGGGTCGGAATGAGCAGTTCTTC
CASSTGPGRNEQFF
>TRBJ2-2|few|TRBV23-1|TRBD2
TGCGCCAGCAGTCAATCGGAGAGGGAGGGGTTTCCCGGGGAGCTGTTTTTT
CASSQSEREGFPGELFF
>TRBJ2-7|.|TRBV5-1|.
TGCGCCAGCAGCTTGGAGTCGCCAGTAGCAGGAGGCCACGAGCAGTACTTC
CASSLESPVAGGHEQYF
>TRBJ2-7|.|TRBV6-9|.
TGTGCCAGCAGTTACCGAGGATCCGAAACCGAGCAGTACTTC
CASSYRGSETEQYF
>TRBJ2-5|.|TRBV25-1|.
TGTGCCAGCAGTGATTTGGAGACCCAGTACTTC
CASSDLETQYF
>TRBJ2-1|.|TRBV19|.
TGTGCCAGTAGTATTACTTTGGTGTCCTACAATGAGCAGTTCTTC
CASSITLVSYNEQFF
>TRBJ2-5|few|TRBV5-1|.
TGCGCCAGCAGCCTAGACCACCAAGAGACCCAGTACTTC
CASSLDHQETQYF
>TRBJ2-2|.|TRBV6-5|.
TGTGCCAGCACCTTAGTAGGGTCGGACGGGGAGCTGTTTTTT
CASTLVGSDGELFF